This is a list of T cell receptor beta chains from one sample in a study of T cells after yellow fever vaccination. From the 5' RACE reads, TCRdb called clonotypes with MiXCR, one entry per CDR3 protein. The sample contains about 73,000 distinct CDR3 sequences, about 7.7% of which appear only once. Source: CD8+ T cells sorted from PBMCs, taken on the day of the yellow fever booster vaccination. These receptors were collected from a man aged 30 to 45 who received the YFV17D yellow fever vaccine. The conserved cysteine and the conserved F or W are not part of the CDR3 here. Fields, in order: CDR3 protein, CDR3 length, V gene, J gene.

ASSVGDYNEQY	11	TRBV9	TRBJ2-7
ASSYSSAAANEQY	13	TRBV6-5	TRBJ2-7
ASSILAGVQSNEQF	14	TRBV7-9	TRBJ2-1
ASSFSGTYNEQF	12	TRBV13	TRBJ2-1
ASNLTSRGVSYEQY	14	TRBV12-3/TRBV12-4	TRBJ2-7
ASSFGTSGRTDEQY	14	TRBV6-2/TRBV6-3	TRBJ2-7
SARDREFAYNSPLH	14	TRBV20-1	TRBJ1-6
SVESAETYEQY	11	TRBV29-1	TRBJ2-7
ASSPATSGTYEQY	13	TRBV4-3	TRBJ2-7
ASSPGEAAVPDTQY	14	TRBV18	TRBJ2-3
SARAQLAGEVWETQY	15	TRBV20-1	TRBJ2-5
ATSREPGGSGANVLT	15	TRBV15	TRBJ2-6
ATSINRGEAF	10	TRBV15	TRBJ1-1
ASSDPGQPRELF	12	TRBV25-1	TRBJ2-2
ASSYVRRDTDTQY	13	TRBV6-5	TRBJ2-3
ASSSHPGAEAF	11	TRBV11-3	TRBJ1-1
ASSTSRDGSSYEQY	14	TRBV7-9	TRBJ2-7
SVEDTGITYEQY	12	TRBV29-1	TRBJ2-7
ASSLKHEQY	9	TRBV12-3/TRBV12-4	TRBJ2-7
ATSATGDNSNQPQH	14	TRBV24-1	TRBJ1-5
ASSVTGGLVSGANVLT	16	TRBV7-3	TRBJ2-6
ASSQDIGRAYNEQF	14	TRBV4-3	TRBJ2-1
SASQPGTPEAF	11	TRBV20-1	TRBJ1-1
ASSVALADYNEQF	13	TRBV9	TRBJ2-1
ASDNRGEQF	9	TRBV7-9	TRBJ2-1
ASSYGWDRGHNEQY	14	TRBV6-5	TRBJ2-7
AWSAETALHEQF	12	TRBV30	TRBJ2-1
ASRMTGRKTQY	11	TRBV28	TRBJ2-5
ASSETVWTEAF	11	TRBV6-4	TRBJ1-1
ASSRQGHTDTQY	12	TRBV7-8	TRBJ2-3
ASSSHPGANTGELF	14	TRBV7-6	TRBJ2-2
ASSQAPSGVEQF	12	TRBV4-1	TRBJ2-1
ASSQDDYWRVGGEETQY	17	TRBV4-3	TRBJ2-5
ASSPRTGVNEQY	12	TRBV4-2	TRBJ2-7
ASSFSRAIADTQY	13	TRBV5-1	TRBJ2-3
ASGTGLLSSGANVLT	15	TRBV5-5	TRBJ2-6
ASSEYLGDTEAF	12	TRBV25-1	TRBJ1-1
ASSADSSGIYNEQF	14	TRBV9	TRBJ2-1
ASSYSGLGADTQY	13	TRBV6-5	TRBJ2-3
ASSELSSGSSYNEQF	15	TRBV10-2	TRBJ2-1